This T cell receptor beta chain stems from a study of beta chain bispecific antibodies for T cell cancers. This clonotype is medium-sized in the sample. Its matching antigen is unknown. Study findings and constraints: Only targeted and closely related TRBV genes appeared affected. An anti-TRBV5-5 antibody cross-reacts with the highly similar TRBV5-6. Normal T cells contributed less of the targeted TRBV signal than the leukemia cells did. After anti-TRBV12 rather than anti-CD19 exposure, TRBV12-3 made up approximately 99% less of total TRBV signal.

T cells were expanded from blood mononuclear cells for about three days with anti-CD3 OKT3 or CD3/CD28 beads. Bispecific antibody was added to some 5 x 10^4 normal T cells and some 5 x 10^4 target cells. TCRdb re-called the 5' RACE reads with MiXCR, one entry per CDR3 protein. This repertoire shows 20,000 to 25,000 distinct CDR3 sequences, approximately 2% found once; its top ten account for more than 5%. Trimming left V 0 bases short and J 6 bases short, with 12 bases between. The CDR3 has 15 residues. The germline CDR1 and CDR2 sequences are SGHDT and YYEEEE. The sample in question was healthy donor T cells cultured with leukemia cells, obtained from a culture containing a bispecific antibody targeting TCR Vbeta12. The clonotype originates from a human donor in good health. Some clones in this sample may be carry-over from other donors' samples. The J gene is TRBJ2-2, the V gene TRBV5-6; weak D call: TRBD1 (6 bases). The DNA of the CDR3 is TGTGCCAGCAGCTTGGTACAGGGTCCGGCCGGGGAGCTGTTTTTT. Encoded protein: CASSLVQGPAGELFF. Looking up the rest from reference TRBV5-6 and TRBJ2-2 gives the full variable domain: DAGVTQSPTHLIKTRGQQVTLRCSPKSGHDTVSWYQQALGQGPQFIFQYYEEEERQRGNFPDRFSGHQFPNYSSELNVNALLLGDSALYLCASSLVQGPAGELFFGEGSRLTVL.